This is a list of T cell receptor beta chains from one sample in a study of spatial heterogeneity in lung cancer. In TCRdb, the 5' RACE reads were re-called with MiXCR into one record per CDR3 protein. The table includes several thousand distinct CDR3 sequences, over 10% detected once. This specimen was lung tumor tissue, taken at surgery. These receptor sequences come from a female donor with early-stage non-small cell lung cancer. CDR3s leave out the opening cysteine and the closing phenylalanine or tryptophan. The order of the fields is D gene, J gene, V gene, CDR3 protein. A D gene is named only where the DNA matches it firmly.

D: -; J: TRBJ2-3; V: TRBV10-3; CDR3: AISESIGSAGGDTQY
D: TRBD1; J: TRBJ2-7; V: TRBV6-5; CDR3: ASSSGTALEQY
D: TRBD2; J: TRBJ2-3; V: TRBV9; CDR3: ASSVGRGGRADTQY
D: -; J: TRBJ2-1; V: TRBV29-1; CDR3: SVEGGYNEQF
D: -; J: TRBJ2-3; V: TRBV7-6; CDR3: ASSLAGGTTRTDTQY
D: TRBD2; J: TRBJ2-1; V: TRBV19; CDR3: ASSTSGGGYNEQF
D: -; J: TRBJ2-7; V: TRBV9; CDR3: ASSVSPQDSSSYEQY
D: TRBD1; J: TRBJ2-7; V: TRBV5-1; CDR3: ASSLSGGHSSYEQY
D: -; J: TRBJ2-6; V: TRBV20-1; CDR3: SSSHPGANVLT
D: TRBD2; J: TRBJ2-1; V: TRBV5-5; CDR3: ASSLEGLAIDEQF
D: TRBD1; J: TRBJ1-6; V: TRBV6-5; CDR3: ASSYRTGQSPLH
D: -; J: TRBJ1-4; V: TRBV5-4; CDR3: ASSLGLRNEKLF
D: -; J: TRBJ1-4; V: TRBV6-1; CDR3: ASSEARGRGFNEKLF
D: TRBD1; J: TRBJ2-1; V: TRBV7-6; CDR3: ASSSTGGVGYNEQF
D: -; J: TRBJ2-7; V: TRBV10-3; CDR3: AISETFYEQY
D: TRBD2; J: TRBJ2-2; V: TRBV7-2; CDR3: ASSRGGERGRELF
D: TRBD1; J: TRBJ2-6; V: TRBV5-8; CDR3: ASSWTRGPVPVSANVLT
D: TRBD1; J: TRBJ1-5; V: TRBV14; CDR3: ASSQDRTGTYSNQPQH
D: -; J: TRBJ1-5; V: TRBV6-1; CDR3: ASSRIGIQPQH
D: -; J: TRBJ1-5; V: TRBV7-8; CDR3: ASSLVSERISNQPQH
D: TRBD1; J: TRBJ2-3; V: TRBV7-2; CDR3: ASSPRDRGTDTQY
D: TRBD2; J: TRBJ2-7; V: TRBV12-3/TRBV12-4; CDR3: ASSSVAGEYEQY
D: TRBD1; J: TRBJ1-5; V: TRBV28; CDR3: ASRVLDREIQPQH
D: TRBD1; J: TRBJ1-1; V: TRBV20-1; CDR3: SARDPNRGNTEAF
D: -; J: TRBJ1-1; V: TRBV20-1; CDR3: SARETGDTEAF
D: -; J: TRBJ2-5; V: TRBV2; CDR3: AAWFQETQY
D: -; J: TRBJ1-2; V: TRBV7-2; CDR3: ASSLASHQGRIGYT
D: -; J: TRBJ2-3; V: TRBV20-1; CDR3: SAEGHVDTDTQY
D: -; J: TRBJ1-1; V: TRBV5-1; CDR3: ASSSGGSRNTEAF
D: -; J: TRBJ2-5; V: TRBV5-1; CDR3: ASRRGSQETQY
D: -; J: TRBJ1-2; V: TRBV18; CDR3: ASSPPGSNRGYT
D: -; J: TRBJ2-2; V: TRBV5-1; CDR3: ASSLVGVHTGELF
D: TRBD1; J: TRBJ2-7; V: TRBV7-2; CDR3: ASSFSGTGVNEQY
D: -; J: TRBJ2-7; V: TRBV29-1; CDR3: SVREPGEQY
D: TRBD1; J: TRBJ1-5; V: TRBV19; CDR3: ASIGAGQGASQPQH
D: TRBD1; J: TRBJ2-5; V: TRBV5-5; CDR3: ASSSRGTANQETQY
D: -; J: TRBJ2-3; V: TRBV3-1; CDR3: ASSPHSGTDTQY
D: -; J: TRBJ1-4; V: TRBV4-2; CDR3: ASSQSGGSPKGEKLF
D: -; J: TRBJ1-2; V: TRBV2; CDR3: ASSRDLNYGYT
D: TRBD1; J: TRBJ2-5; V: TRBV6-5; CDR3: ASSMDRGRRETQY
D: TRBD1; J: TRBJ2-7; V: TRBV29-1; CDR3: SAIKTGLEQY
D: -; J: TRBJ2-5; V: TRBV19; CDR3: ASSIEGPGVGRETQY
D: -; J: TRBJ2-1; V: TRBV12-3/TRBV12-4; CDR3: ASSLAKPGPSGEQF
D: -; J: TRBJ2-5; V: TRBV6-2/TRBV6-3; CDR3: ASSYGGRVETQY
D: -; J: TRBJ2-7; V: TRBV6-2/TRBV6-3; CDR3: ASSLGGNSYEQY
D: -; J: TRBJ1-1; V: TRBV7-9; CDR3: ASSSSMRTEAF
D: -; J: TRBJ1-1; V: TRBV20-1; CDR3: SAYERALYTEAF
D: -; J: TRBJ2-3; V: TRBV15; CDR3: ATSSLLVQPPGDTQY
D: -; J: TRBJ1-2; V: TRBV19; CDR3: ASSHSRGYT
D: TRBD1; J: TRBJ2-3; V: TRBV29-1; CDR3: SVVRGDREADTQY
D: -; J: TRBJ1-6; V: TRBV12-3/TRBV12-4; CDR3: ASTGVGSPLH
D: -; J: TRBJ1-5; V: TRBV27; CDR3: ASSLAGGGQPQH
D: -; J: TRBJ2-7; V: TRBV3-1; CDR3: ASSQEGYEQY
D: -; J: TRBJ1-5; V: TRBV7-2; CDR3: ATQLVLGKGVHSNQPQH